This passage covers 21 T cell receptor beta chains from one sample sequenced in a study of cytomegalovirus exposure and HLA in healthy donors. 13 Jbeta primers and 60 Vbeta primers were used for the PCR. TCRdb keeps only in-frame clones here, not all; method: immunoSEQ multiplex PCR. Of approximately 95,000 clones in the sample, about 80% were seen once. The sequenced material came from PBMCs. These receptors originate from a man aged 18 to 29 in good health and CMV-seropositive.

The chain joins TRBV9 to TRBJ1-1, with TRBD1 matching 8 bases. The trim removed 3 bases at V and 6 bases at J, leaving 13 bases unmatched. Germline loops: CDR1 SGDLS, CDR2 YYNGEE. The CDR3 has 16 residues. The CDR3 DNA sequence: TGTGCCAGCAGCGAAACCTCAGGGGGCAAAAGCGCTGAAGCTTTCTTT. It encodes CASSETSGGKSAEAFF.

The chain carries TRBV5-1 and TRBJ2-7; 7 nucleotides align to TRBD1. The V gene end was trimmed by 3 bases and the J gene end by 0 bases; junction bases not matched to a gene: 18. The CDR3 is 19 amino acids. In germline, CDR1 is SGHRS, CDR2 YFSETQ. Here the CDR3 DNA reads TGCGCCAGCAGCTCAGATGACAGGGAAGCCTTTACTTTCTCCTACGAGCAGTACTTC. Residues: CASSSDDREAFTFSYEQYF.

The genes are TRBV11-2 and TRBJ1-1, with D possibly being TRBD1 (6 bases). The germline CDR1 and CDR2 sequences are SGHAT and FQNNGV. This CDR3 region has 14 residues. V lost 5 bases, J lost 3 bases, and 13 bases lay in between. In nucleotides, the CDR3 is TGTGCCAGCAGCCCAGGGGTACAGTACACTGAAGCTTTCTTT. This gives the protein CASSPGVQYTEAFF.

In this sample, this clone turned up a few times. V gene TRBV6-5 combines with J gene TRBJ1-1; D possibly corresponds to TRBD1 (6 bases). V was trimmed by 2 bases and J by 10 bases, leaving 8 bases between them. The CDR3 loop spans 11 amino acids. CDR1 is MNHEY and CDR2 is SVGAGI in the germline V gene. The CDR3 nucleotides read TGTGCCAGCAGTTACAGGGGGAGAGCTTTCTTT. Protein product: CASSYRGRAFF.

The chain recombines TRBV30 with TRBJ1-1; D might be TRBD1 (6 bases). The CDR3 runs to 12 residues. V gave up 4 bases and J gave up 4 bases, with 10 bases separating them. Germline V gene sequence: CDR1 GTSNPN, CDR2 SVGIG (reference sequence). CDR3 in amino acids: CAWIGGSTEAFF. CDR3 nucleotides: TGTGCCTGGATAGGGGGATCCACTGAAGCTTTCTTT.

The CDR3 bases are TGTGCCTGGAAACAGCTGAACACTGAAGCTTTCTTT. Amino acid sequence: CAWKQLNTEAFF. This chain links TRBV30 with TRBJ1-1; D gene unclear. This CDR3 comprises 12 residues. Germline V gives CDR1 GTSNPN, CDR2 SVGIG (reference sequence). V was cut by 4 bases and J by 0 bases, with 6 bases left in between.

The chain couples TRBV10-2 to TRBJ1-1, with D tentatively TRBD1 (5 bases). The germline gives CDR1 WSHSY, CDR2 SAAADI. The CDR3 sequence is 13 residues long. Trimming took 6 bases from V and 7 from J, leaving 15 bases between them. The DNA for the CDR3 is TGCGCCAGCAGAAGAGACAGTGTAAATGAAGCTTTCTTT. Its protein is CASRRDSVNEAFF.

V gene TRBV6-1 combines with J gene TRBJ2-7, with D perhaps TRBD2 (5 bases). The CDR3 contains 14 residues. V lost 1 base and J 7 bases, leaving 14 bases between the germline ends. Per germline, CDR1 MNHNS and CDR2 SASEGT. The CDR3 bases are TGTGCCAGCAGTGAAGTGGTAGCCGGCGGGGAGCAGTACTTC. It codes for CASSEVVAGGEQYF.

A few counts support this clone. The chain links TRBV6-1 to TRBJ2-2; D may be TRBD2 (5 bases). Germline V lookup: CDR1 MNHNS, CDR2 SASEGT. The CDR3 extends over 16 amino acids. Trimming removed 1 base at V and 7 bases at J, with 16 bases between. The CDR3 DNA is TGTGCCAGCAGTGAAGGGAGCGGCACGGGGAGCGGGGAGCTGTTTTTT. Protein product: CASSEGSGTGSGELFF.

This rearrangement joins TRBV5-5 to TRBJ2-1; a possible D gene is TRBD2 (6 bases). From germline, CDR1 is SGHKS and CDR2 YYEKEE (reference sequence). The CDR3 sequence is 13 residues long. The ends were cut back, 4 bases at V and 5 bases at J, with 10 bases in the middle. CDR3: CASSPWRDNEQFF. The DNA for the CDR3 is TGTGCCAGCAGCCCATGGAGGGACAATGAGCAGTTCTTC.

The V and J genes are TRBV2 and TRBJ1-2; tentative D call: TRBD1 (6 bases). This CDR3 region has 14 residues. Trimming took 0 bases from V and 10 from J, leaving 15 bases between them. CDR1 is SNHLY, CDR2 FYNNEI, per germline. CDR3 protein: CASSEAGTSEVYTF. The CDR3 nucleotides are TGTGCCAGCAGTGAAGCAGGGACAAGTGAGGTCTACACCTTC. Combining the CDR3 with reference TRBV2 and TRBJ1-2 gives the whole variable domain EPEVTQTPSHQVTQMGQEVILRCVPISNHLYFYWYRQILGQKVEFLVSFYNNEISEKSEIFDDQFSVERPDGSNFTLKIRSTKLEDSAMYFCASSEAGTSEVYTFGSGTRLTVV.

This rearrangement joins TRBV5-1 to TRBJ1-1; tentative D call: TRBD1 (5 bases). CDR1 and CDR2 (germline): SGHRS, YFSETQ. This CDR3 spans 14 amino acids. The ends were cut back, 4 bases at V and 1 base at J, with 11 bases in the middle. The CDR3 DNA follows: TGCGCCAGCAGCCTCTCGGGGGGGAACACTGAAGCTTTCTTT. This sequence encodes CASSLSGGNTEAFF.

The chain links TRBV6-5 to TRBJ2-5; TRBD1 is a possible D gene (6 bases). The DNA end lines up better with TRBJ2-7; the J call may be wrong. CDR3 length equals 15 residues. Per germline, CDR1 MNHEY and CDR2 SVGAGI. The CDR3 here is CASSYEDSDPYEQYF. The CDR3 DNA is TGTGCCAGCAGTTACGAGGACAGCGACCCCTACGAGCAGTACTTC.

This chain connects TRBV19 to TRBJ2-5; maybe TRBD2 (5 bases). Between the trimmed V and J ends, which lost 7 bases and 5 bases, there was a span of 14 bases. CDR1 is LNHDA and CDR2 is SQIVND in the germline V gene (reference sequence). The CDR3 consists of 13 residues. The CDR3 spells CASTAVGSETQYF. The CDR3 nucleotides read TGTGCCAGTACCGCAGTTGGGAGCGAGACCCAGTACTTC.

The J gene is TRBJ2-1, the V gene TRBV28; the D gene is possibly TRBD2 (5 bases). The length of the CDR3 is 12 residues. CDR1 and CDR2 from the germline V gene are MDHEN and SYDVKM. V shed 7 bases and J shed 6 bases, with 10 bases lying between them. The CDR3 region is CASNRDSNEQFF. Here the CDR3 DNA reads TGTGCCAGCAACCGGGATTCCAATGAGCAGTTCTTC.

CDR3 loop: CASSTRDFSGGEQYF. CDR3 DNA sequence: TGTGCCAGCAGCACTCGGGACTTCTCAGGAGGCGAGCAGTACTTC. V is TRBV11-1 and J is TRBJ2-7; tentative D call: TRBD2 (6 bases). The germline V gene has CDR1 SGHAT and CDR2 FQDESV (reference sequence). Trimming removed 5 bases from V and 6 bases from J, with 20 bases in between. This CDR3 spans 15 amino acids. The whole variable domain, filled in from reference TRBV11-1 and TRBJ2-7, reads EAEVAQSPRYKITEKSQAVAFWCDPISGHATLYWYRQILGQGPELLVQFQDESVVDDSQLPKDRFSAERLKGVDSTLKIQPAELGDSAMYLCASSTRDFSGGEQYFGPGTRLTVT.

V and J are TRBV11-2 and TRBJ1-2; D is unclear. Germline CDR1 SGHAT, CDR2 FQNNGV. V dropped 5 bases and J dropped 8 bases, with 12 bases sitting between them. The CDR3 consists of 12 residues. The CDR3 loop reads CASSPRREGYTF. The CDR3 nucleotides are TGTGCCAGCAGCCCCCGTCGGGAAGGCTACACCTTC. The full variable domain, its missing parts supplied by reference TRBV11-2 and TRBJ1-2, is EAGVAQSPRYKIIEKRQSVAFWCNPISGHATLYWYQQILGQGPKLLIQFQNNGVVDDSQLPKDRFSAERLKGVDSTLKIQPAKLEDSAVYLCASSPRREGYTFGSGTRLTVV.

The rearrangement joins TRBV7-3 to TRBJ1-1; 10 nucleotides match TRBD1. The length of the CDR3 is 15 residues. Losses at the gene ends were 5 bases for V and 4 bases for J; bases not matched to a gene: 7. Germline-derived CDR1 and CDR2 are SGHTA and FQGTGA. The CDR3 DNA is TGTGCCAGCAGCCCTTTGACAGGGGGCGGCACTGAAGCTTTCTTT. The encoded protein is CASSPLTGGGTEAFF.

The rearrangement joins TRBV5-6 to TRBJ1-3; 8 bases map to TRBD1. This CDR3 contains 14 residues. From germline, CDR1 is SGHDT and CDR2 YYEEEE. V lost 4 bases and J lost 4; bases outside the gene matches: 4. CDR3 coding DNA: TGTGCCAGCAGCCCAACAGGGGGAGGAAACACCATATATTTT. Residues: CASSPTGGGNTIYF.

In DNA form, the CDR3 reads TGTGCCAGCAGTAACACAGGCAGCAATCAGCCCCAGCATTTT. Its protein product is CASSNTGSNQPQHF. The chain combines TRBV7-9 with TRBJ1-5; possibly TRBD1 for D (5 bases). The CDR3 loop spans 14 amino acids. The ends were cut back, 6 bases at V and 1 base at J, with 10 bases in the middle. Germline CDR1 reads SEHNR; CDR2 reads FQNEAQ (reference sequence).

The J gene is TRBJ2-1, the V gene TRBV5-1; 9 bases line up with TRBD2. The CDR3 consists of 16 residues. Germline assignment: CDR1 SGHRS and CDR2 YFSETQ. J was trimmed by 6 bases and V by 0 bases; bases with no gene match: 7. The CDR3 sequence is CASSLAGGGARNEQFF. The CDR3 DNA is TGCGCCAGCAGCTTGGCAGGCGGGGGGGCGCGCAATGAGCAGTTCTTC.